Below are 22 T cell receptor beta chains sequenced from a single sample in a study of T cells in Graves' hyperthyroidism and ophthalmopathy. Amplification of TCR beta CDR3 regions was performed using RNA transcripts as template. The HTBI primer set served for first-round RT-PCR of the TCR CDR3. MiXCR, run by TCRdb on the multiplex PCR reads, gives a single entry per CDR3 protein. The table has fewer than 40,000 distinct CDR3 sequences, roughly 50% seen once. The specimen sequenced was blood. These receptors were taken from a middle-aged man with Graves' ophthalmopathy.

This clonotype was counted a single time. The chain joins TRBV7-8 to TRBJ1-5; 8 bases align to TRBD1. There are 15 residues in the CDR3. V lost 7 bases and J lost 0; bases outside the gene matches: 5. Germline lookup yields CDR1 SGHVS and CDR2 FQNEAQ. CDR3 region: CASTSGTGSNQPQHF. The CDR3 coding sequence is TGTGCCAGCACTTCCGGGACAGGTAGCAATCAGCCCCAGCATTTT.

The genes are TRBV20-1 and TRBJ2-7; TRBD2 aligns across 8 bases. The CDR3 consists of 11 residues. In germline, CDR1 is DFQATT, CDR2 SNEGSKA (reference sequence). The ends lost 8 bases at V and 7 bases at J; junction bases unmatched: 7. In nucleotides, the CDR3 is TGCAGTACCCCGGGGGGGGCTGAGCAGTACTTC. This translates into CSTPGGAEQYF.

The chain is built from TRBV7-9 and TRBJ2-7, with 7 nucleotides matching TRBD1. Germline V gene data show CDR1 as SEHNR and CDR2 as FQNEAQ (reference sequence). This CDR3 contains 15 residues. V lost 2 bases and J lost 3; bases outside the gene matches: 7. This chain's CDR3 is CASSLPGTVNYEQYF. The CDR3, as DNA: TGTGCCAGCAGCTTACCGGGGACAGTTAACTACGAGCAGTACTTC.

The J gene is TRBJ2-3, the V gene TRBV20-1; possibly TRBD2 for D (6 bases). The CDR3 has 14 residues. Germline-derived CDR1 and CDR2 are DFQATT and SNEGSKA (reference sequence). The germline V and J ends were trimmed by 3 bases and 11 bases, with 21 bases remaining between them. The CDR3 DNA follows: TGCAGTGCTAGGTCCTGGCGGGATTACAATGAGCAGTATTTT. As protein: CSARSWRDYNEQYF.

To note about this clonotype: Germline and junction disagree at one end, which may indicate a read error. V and J are TRBV24-1 and TRBJ2-1; 8 nucleotides agree with TRBD2. Germline V lookup: CDR1 KGHDR, CDR2 SFDVKD. The length of the CDR3 is 16 residues. CDR3 protein: CAISDSRTSGRNEQFF. The CDR3 DNA sequence: TGTGCCATCAGTGATTCCAGGACAAGCGGGAGAAACGAGCAGTTCTTC.

This clonotype was detected a few times. The chain links TRBV30 to TRBJ2-2; no clear D gene. The CDR3 loop spans 16 amino acids. V lost 3 bases to trimming and J lost 4 bases, with 18 bases between them. CDR1 is GTSNPN and CDR2 is SVGIG in the germline V gene (reference sequence). The CDR3 coding sequence is TGTGCCTGGAGCCAGAACTGGATGGGTGGCACCGGGGAGCTGTTTTTT. Protein product: CAWSQNWMGGTGELFF.

This clonotype was counted ten times or more. The V gene is TRBV6-1, the J gene TRBJ1-3; 8 bases align to TRBD1. Germline trimming cut 7 bases from V and 2 bases from J; bases unmatched to any gene: 4. Per the germline V gene, CDR1 is MNHNS and CDR2 is SASEGT. The CDR3 is made up of 14 amino acids. This CDR3 is CASTTQGAGNTIYF. In DNA form, the CDR3 reads TGTGCCAGCACTACACAGGGGGCTGGAAACACCATATATTTT.

The J gene is TRBJ1-5, the V gene TRBV28; 8 bases are a match to TRBD1. The CDR3 is 19 amino acids. Per germline, CDR1 MDHEN and CDR2 SYDVKM. V lost 6 bases to trimming and J lost 0 bases; unmatched junction nucleotides: 16. CDR3 residues: CASSPGQVKKGNSNQPQHF. The DNA of the CDR3 is TGTGCCAGCAGCCCGGGACAGGTAAAAAAAGGCAATAGCAATCAGCCCCAGCATTTT.

This clonotype came up once. One end of the junction varies from germline; a read error may be responsible. The gene calls are TRBV7-9 and TRBJ2-7; 8 bases align to TRBD2. This CDR3 spans 15 amino acids. Germline CDR1 reads SEHNR; CDR2 reads FQNEAQ (reference sequence). CDR3 protein: CASSLAASGRYEQYF. The CDR3 DNA follows: TGTGCTAGCAGCTTAGCAGCTAGCGGGCGATACGAGCAGTACTTC.

This chain links TRBV20-1 with TRBJ2-1; 11 bases match TRBD2. There are 13 residues in the CDR3. V dropped 4 bases and J dropped 10; count of bases not matched to a gene: 6. Germline V gene sequence: CDR1 DFQATT, CDR2 SNEGSKA (reference sequence). Here the CDR3 DNA reads TGCAGTGCTATCGAGACTAGCGGGGTAGAGCAGTTCTTC. Protein sequence: CSAIETSGVEQFF.

The chain links TRBV20-1 to TRBJ1-6; D is unclear. The CDR3 consists of 15 residues. Germline values: CDR1 DFQATT, CDR2 SNEGSKA (reference sequence). V gave up 1 base and J gave up 0 bases, with 7 bases separating them. The CDR3 loop reads CSARGGSSYNSPLHF. The CDR3 DNA reads TGCAGTGCTAGAGGCGGGAGCTCCTATAATTCACCCCTCCACTTT.

The chain combines TRBV7-6 with TRBJ2-7; D is perhaps TRBD1 or TRBD2 (5 bases each). The CDR3 is 10 residues long. CDR1 and CDR2 from the germline V gene are SGHVS and FNYEAQ. The germline V and J ends were trimmed by 8 bases and 3 bases, with 5 bases remaining between them. The CDR3: CASGGYEQYF. The CDR3 nucleotides are TGTGCCAGCGGGGGCTACGAGCAGTACTTC.

Remarks on this clonotype: A read error is likely, as this CDR3 ends without the conserved phenylalanine or tryptophan. The gene calls are TRBV6-5 and TRBJ2-7; no clear D. This CDR3 comprises 11 residues. V was trimmed by 9 bases and J by 3 bases, leaving 9 bases between them. The germline CDR1 and CDR2 sequences are MNHEY and SVGAGI. The CDR3 DNA reads as TGTGCCAGTAATAACAGCTACGAGCAGTACTCC. It encodes CASNNSYEQYS.

In its sample, this clonotype was seen a few times. The chain has TRBV6-2 or TRBV6-3 and TRBJ2-4; 9 nucleotides match TRBD2. This CDR3 is built from 15 residues. V gave up 8 bases and J gave up 9 bases; unmatched junction bases: 14. Germline V gene lookup returns CDR1 MNHEY and CDR2 SVGEGT. CDR3 sequence: CASRGGGAAYGIQYF. DNA for the CDR3: TGTGCCAGCCGGGGCGGGGGGGCTGCTTACGGCATTCAGTACTTC.

V gene TRBV11-2 combines with J gene TRBJ2-7, with 8 bases fitting TRBD1. This CDR3 has 15 residues. Germline CDR1 reads SGHAT; CDR2 reads FQNNGV. V was pared by 1 base and J by 0 bases, with 2 bases of the junction left unmatched. CDR3 coding DNA: TGTGCCAGCAGCTTAGGGACAGGGAACTCCTACGAGCAGTACTTC. Protein product: CASSLGTGNSYEQYF.

By frequency in the sample, this clonotype is medium-sized. The chain joins TRBV15 to TRBJ2-7; D tentatively reads TRBD1 or TRBD2 (5 bases each). The V end was cut by 3 bases, the J end by 1 base, with 10 bases between. The CDR3 sequence is 14 residues long. Germline lookup yields CDR1 LNHNV and CDR2 YYDKDF (reference sequence). The CDR3 reads CATSRGPSSYEQYF. The CDR3 nucleotides are TGTGCCACCAGCAGGGGACCATCATCCTACGAGCAGTACTTC.

This chain uses TRBV11-1 with TRBJ2-7; 10 nucleotides align to TRBD2. The CDR3 length is 15 residues. Germline V gene data show CDR1 as SGHAT and CDR2 as FQDESV (reference sequence). The junction had 10 bases not matched to a gene; V was cut back by 5 bases and J by 6 bases. This CDR3 is CASSHPSGSRSEQYF. In DNA form, the CDR3 reads TGTGCCAGCAGCCACCCTAGCGGGAGTAGGAGCGAGCAGTACTTC.

This clonotype was seen once. The chain combines TRBV5-1 with TRBJ1-1; 7 bases match TRBD1. The CDR3 has 13 residues. CDR1 is SGHRS and CDR2 is YFSETQ in the germline V gene. Trimming cost V 3 bases and J 5 bases; bases outside gene matches: 4. CDR3 nucleotides: TGCGCCAGCAGCTCGACAGGGCGAACTGAAGCTTTCTTT. Residues: CASSSTGRTEAFF.

The rearrangement links TRBV24-1 to TRBJ2-2, with D tentatively TRBD1 or TRBD2 (8 bases each). V lost 10 bases and J lost 4, with 15 bases in between. The V gene's germline CDR1 is KGHDR and CDR2 SFDVKD. This CDR3 spans 14 amino acids. CDR3 DNA sequence: TGTGCCACTAGCGGGGACAGGACCACCGGGGAGCTGTTTTTT. Its protein product is CATSGDRTTGELFF.

This chain connects TRBV7-3 to TRBJ2-5; a possible D gene is TRBD1 (6 bases). This CDR3 has 16 amino acids. The germline gives CDR1 SGHTA, CDR2 FQGTGA. Trimming cost V 1 base and J 5 bases, with 17 bases left between them. CDR3 protein: CASSLNGQGSVETQYF. Written as DNA, the CDR3 is TGTGCCAGCAGCTTAAACGGTCAGGGGTCGGTGGAGACCCAGTACTTC.

The CDR3 loop is CSASQGGFYGYTF. In DNA, the CDR3 is TGCAGTGCTAGCCAGGGGGGGTTCTATGGCTACACCTTC. V gene TRBV20-1 combines with J gene TRBJ1-2; TRBD1 matches 7 bases. The length of the CDR3 is 13 residues. Germline CDR1 DFQATT, CDR2 SNEGSKA (reference sequence). The ends lost 3 bases at V and 4 bases at J; junction bases unmatched: 5.

The chain joins TRBV20-1 to TRBJ1-6; TRBD1 matches 8 bases. Trimming removed 5 bases from V and 4 bases from J; junction bases left unmatched: 10. The CDR3 sequence is 16 residues long. Germline assignment: CDR1 DFQATT and CDR2 SNEGSKA (reference sequence). CDR3 DNA sequence: TGCAGTGCTCCCCCCCGGACAGGGAAGTATAATTCACCCCTCCACTTT. Translated: CSAPPRTGKYNSPLHF.